The rows below give T cell receptor beta chains drawn from one sample of a study of T cells after yellow fever vaccination. TCRdb passed the 5' RACE reads through MiXCR, listing each CDR3 protein once. The data hold around 73,000 distinct CDR3 sequences, with about 7.7% observed a single time. This material consisted of CD8+ T cells sorted from PBMCs, taken on the day of the yellow fever booster vaccination. The receptors come from a man between 25 and 39 years old who received the YFV17D yellow fever vaccine. Both conserved end residues are part of each CDR3. Some rows have no size entry. The others give once, few or many, or a class for an expanded clone.

v_call	j_call	clone_size	cdr3_aa
TRBV11-2	TRBJ2-1	NA	CASGGRAVNEQFF
TRBV20-1	TRBJ2-1	few	CSAPSPSGSSYNEQFF
TRBV27	TRBJ2-2	many	CASSTHTGELFF
TRBV10-2	TRBJ2-1	few	CASSLWREGRSSYNEQFF
TRBV15	TRBJ1-1	few	CATSRLGVGTEAFF
TRBV3-1	TRBJ2-2	NA	CASSQGPRVGELFF
TRBV4-3	TRBJ2-7	many	CASSQAINHEQYF
TRBV27	TRBJ1-2	NA	CASSWDSINGYTF
TRBV5-1	TRBJ1-2	few	CASSQGQGDNYGYTF
TRBV29-1	TRBJ2-7	many	CSVEGAWGASAAYEQYF
TRBV19	TRBJ2-7	few	CASTGGPWLDEQYF